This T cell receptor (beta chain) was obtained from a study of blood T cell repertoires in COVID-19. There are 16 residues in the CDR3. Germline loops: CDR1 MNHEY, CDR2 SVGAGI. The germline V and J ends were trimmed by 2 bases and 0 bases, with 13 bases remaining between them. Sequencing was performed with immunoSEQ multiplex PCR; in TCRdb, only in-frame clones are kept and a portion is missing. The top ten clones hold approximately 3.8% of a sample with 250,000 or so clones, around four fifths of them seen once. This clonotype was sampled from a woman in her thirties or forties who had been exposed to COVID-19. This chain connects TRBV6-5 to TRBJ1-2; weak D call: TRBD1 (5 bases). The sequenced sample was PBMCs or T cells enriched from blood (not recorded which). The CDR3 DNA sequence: TGTGCCAGCAGTTACCGACAGACCCCAGCTAACTATGGCTACACCTTC. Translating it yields CASSYRQTPANYGYTF.